This entry lists 25 T cell receptor beta chains sequenced from one sample in a study of response to subunit inactivated influenza vaccine. One entry per CDR3 protein results from TCRdb running MiXCR on the RT-PCR reads. The table records about 780,000 distinct CDR3 sequences, roughly 20% of them present only once. Material: PBMCs from blood, obtained approximately 5 days after vaccination. The receptor set was obtained from a man aged 50 or older who received an inactivated influenza vaccine.

This sequence joins TRBV20-1 and TRBJ2-6; D uncertain. In germline, CDR1 is DFQATT, CDR2 SNEGSKA (reference sequence). V gave up 4 bases and J gave up 0 bases, with 4 bases separating them. The CDR3 spans 13 residues. The CDR3 reads CSAKPSGANVLTF. DNA for the CDR3: TGCAGTGCTAAGCCCTCTGGGGCCAACGTCCTGACTTTC.

The CDR3 loop is CASSPPFGSGAPNEQFF. CDR3 sequence (DNA): TGTGCCAGCAGTCCACCCTTCGGTAGCGGGGCCCCCAATGAGCAGTTCTTC. The V call is TRBV6-2 or TRBV6-3, the J call TRBJ2-1, with 8 bases identical to TRBD2. The CDR3 sequence is 17 residues long. CDR1 MNHEY and CDR2 SVGEGT come from the germline V gene. V was pared by 5 bases and J by 6 bases, with 15 bases of the junction left unmatched.

This clonotype has at least ten counts. The chain's CDR3 is CASSLGPVNTEAFF. In DNA form, the CDR3 reads TGTGCCAGCAGTTTAGGTCCAGTGAACACTGAAGCTTTCTTT. The rearrangement uses TRBV12-3 or TRBV12-4 and TRBJ1-1; D is unclear. Trimming took 1 base from V and 0 from J, leaving 6 bases between them. CDR3 length: 14 residues.

This chain links TRBV12-3 or TRBV12-4 with TRBJ2-5; 14 bases match TRBD2. The V gene end was trimmed by 3 bases and the J gene end by 0 bases; junction bases not matched to a gene: 15. The length of the CDR3 is 21 residues. The CDR3 bases are TGTGCCAGCAGTTTGTTCTCCCCGGGACTAGCGGGGGACGTGTACCAAGAGACCCAGTACTTC. This gives the protein CASSLFSPGLAGDVYQETQYF.

In this sample, this clonotype turned up a few times. The chain has TRBV24-1 and TRBJ2-1; D unresolved. V was trimmed by 3 bases and J by 0 bases, leaving 8 bases between them. The CDR3 is 15 amino acids. From germline, CDR1 is KGHDR and CDR2 SFDVKD. CDR3 nucleotide sequence: TGTGCCACCAGTGATCCACTGCGCTCCTACAATGAGCAGTTCTTC. Its translation is CATSDPLRSYNEQFF.

This clonotype was seen more than once but under ten times. This chain joins TRBV20-1 and TRBJ2-7, with 7 bases that match TRBD1. The CDR3 loop spans 13 amino acids. Germline V lookup: CDR1 DFQATT, CDR2 SNEGSKA (reference sequence). Trimming cost V 5 bases and J 4 bases; bases outside gene matches: 8. CDR3 protein: CSADGTANYEQYF. CDR3 sequence (DNA): TGCAGTGCTGACGGGACAGCTAATTACGAGCAGTACTTC.

This clonotype appeared a few times. The V gene is TRBV6-2 or TRBV6-3, the J gene TRBJ1-6, with 10 bases that match TRBD1. The CDR3 is made up of 15 amino acids. The germline V gene encodes CDR1 MNHEY and CDR2 SVGEGT. V lost 3 bases to trimming and J lost 9 bases; unmatched junction nucleotides: 5. The CDR3 reads CASSYPGQGLSPLHF. The CDR3 DNA reads TGTGCCAGCAGTTATCCGGGACAGGGGCTTTCACCCCTCCACTTT.

This clonotype was detected only a few times. J is TRBJ1-5 and V is TRBV28; D is undetermined. Trimming cost V 3 bases and J 0 bases, with 6 bases left between them. This CDR3 has 14 amino acids. Germline V gene data show CDR1 as MDHEN and CDR2 as SYDVKM. The CDR3 loop is CASSFGLSNQPQHF. CDR3 nucleotide sequence: TGTGCCAGCAGTTTCGGTCTTAGCAATCAGCCCCAGCATTTT.

V gene TRBV7-2 combines with J gene TRBJ2-1; either TRBD1 or TRBD2 may supply D (5 bases each). Germline lookup yields CDR1 SGHTA and CDR2 FQGNSA. The V gene lost 5 bases and the J gene lost 7 bases, with 18 bases spanning the gap. The CDR3 runs to 15 residues. The CDR3 protein is CASSPEGPRGNEQFF. In DNA, the CDR3 is TGTGCCAGCAGCCCTGAGGGACCAAGAGGAAATGAGCAGTTCTTC.

CDR3 DNA sequence: TGTGCCAGCAGCGTAGAAGGGGTCGAGCAGTTCTTC. The encoded protein is CASSVEGVEQFF. The rearrangement uses TRBV9 and TRBJ2-1; D may be TRBD1 (5 bases). This CDR3 contains 12 residues. The V gene lost 0 bases and the J gene lost 10 bases, with 8 bases spanning the gap. Germline CDR1 is SGDLS and CDR2 is YYNGEE.

The gene calls are TRBV2 and TRBJ1-6; D call uncertain. Germline V lookup: CDR1 SNHLY, CDR2 FYNNEI. This CDR3 has 15 residues. V gave up 2 bases and J gave up 5 bases, with 10 bases separating them. The CDR3, as DNA: TGTGCCAGCAGTGAACAGGAGTCTCATAATTCACCCCTCCACTTT. It specifies CASSEQESHNSPLHF.

This clonotype turned up a few times. The chain joins TRBV30 to TRBJ2-1; 7 nucleotides align to TRBD2. The germline CDR1 and CDR2 sequences are GTSNPN and SVGIG (reference sequence). V was pared by 2 bases and J by 6 bases, with 4 bases of the junction left unmatched. The CDR3 loop spans 13 amino acids. The chain's CDR3 is CAWSSSGANEQFF. Here the CDR3 DNA reads TGTGCCTGGAGTTCTAGCGGCGCCAATGAGCAGTTCTTC.

This clonotype was seen more than once but under ten times. CDR3 DNA: TGTGCCAGCAGCTTAGGGGGACAGGACGTATACGAGCAGTACTTC. This gives the protein CASSLGGQDVYEQYF. This rearrangement joins TRBV7-2 to TRBJ2-7, with TRBD1 identical over 8 bases. CDR3 length equals 15 residues. V shed 1 base, J shed 4 bases, and the junction held 6 bases outside the gene matches. Looked up from germline, CDR1 is SGHTA and CDR2 is FQGNSA.

This rearrangement joins TRBV29-1 to TRBJ2-7; D perhaps matches TRBD2 (5 bases). Germline V lookup: CDR1 SQVTM, CDR2 ANQGSEA. This CDR3 is 14 amino acids long. Trimming left V 4 bases short and J 3 bases short, with 16 bases between. This CDR3 reads CSVGGIENHYEQYF. The CDR3 DNA is TGCAGCGTTGGAGGGATCGAAAATCACTACGAGCAGTACTTC.

The chain is built from TRBV3-1 and TRBJ1-2; D is undetermined. CDR3 length equals 16 residues. Trimming took off 1 base at V and 2 bases at J, with 14 bases between the two ends. Germline values: CDR1 LGHDT, CDR2 YNNKEL (reference sequence). For the CDR3, the DNA is TGTGCCAGCAGCCAAGGAGGATTGCGGGGAAACTATGGCTACACCTTC. Translated, it gives CASSQGGLRGNYGYTF.

This chain uses TRBV6-2 or TRBV6-3 with TRBJ2-7; D possibly uses TRBD1 or TRBD2 (6 bases each). CDR3 length: 13 amino acids. Germline V gene lookup returns CDR1 MNHEY and CDR2 SVGEGT. Trimming pared 5 bases from V and 3 bases from J, leaving 11 bases between. CDR3 sequence reads: CASSAGGLYEQYF. DNA for the CDR3: TGTGCCAGCAGTGCTGGGGGGCTCTACGAGCAGTACTTC.

This clonotype was detected ten times or more. The chain is built from TRBV6-1 and TRBJ2-7; a weak D match, TRBD1 (5 bases). Germline lookup yields CDR1 MNHNS and CDR2 SASEGT. This CDR3 has 17 amino acids. V was cut by 6 bases and J by 3 bases, with 24 bases left in between. CDR3: CASSPWVFSSDNYEQYF. CDR3 DNA sequence: TGTGCCAGCAGCCCCTGGGTGTTTTCTTCGGACAACTACGAGCAGTACTTC.

The V and J genes are TRBV6-2 or TRBV6-3 and TRBJ2-7; D is unresolved. The CDR3 consists of 13 residues. Germline-derived CDR1 and CDR2 are MNHEY and SVGEGT. V was trimmed by 5 bases and J by 0 bases, leaving 8 bases between them. CDR3 nucleotides: TGTGCCAGCAGTCCTACTGACTCCTACGAGCAGTACTTC. Protein: CASSPTDSYEQYF.

This clonotype appeared once. The chain uses TRBV4-1 and TRBJ2-2, with D maybe TRBD1 (6 bases). The V end was cut by 4 bases, the J end by 5 bases, with 11 bases between. The CDR3 length is 14 residues. From germline, CDR1 is MGHRA and CDR2 YSYEKL. This CDR3 is CASSPSGETGELFF. The DNA of the CDR3 is TGCGCCAGCAGCCCTTCAGGGGAGACCGGGGAGCTGTTTTTT.

In its sample, this clonotype was seen a few times. V usage is TRBV12-3 or TRBV12-4 and J usage is TRBJ2-5, with 10 bases fitting TRBD2. The junction had 14 bases not matched to a gene; V was cut back by 0 bases and J by 7 bases. The CDR3 runs 18 residues. CDR3 DNA: TGTGCCAGCAGTTTAGCGTTAAGTTCTGGGACTAGCGAGGGGACCCAGTACTTC. Encoded protein: CASSLALSSGTSEGTQYF.

A remark on this clonotype: It is unclear where the CDR3 begins or ends on the DNA, so no DNA is shown, and the CDR3 is as TCRdb lists it. This sequence joins TRBV28 and TRBJ2-2; TRBD2 is the table's D call and was not checked against the DNA. Germline V gives CDR1 MDHEN, CDR2 SYDVKM. Both ends counted, the CDR3 spans 20 residues. The chain's CDR3 is CASSLIETSGSRWTPGSCFF.

This clonotype has a count of ten or more. The V and J genes are TRBV5-1 and TRBJ2-1; 14 positions agree with TRBD2. V lost 4 bases to trimming and J lost 8 bases; unmatched junction nucleotides: 5. In germline, CDR1 is SGHRS, CDR2 YFSETQ. The CDR3 runs 15 residues. The CDR3 sequence is CASSLGTSGSDEQFF. The CDR3 DNA is TGCGCCAGCAGCCTGGGGACTAGCGGGAGCGATGAGCAGTTCTTC.

This chain uses TRBV5-1 with TRBJ2-3, with 10 bases that match TRBD1. Germline lookup yields CDR1 SGHRS and CDR2 YFSETQ. The CDR3 sequence is 16 residues long. Trimming at V came to 0 bases and at J to 2 bases, leaving 3 bases not matched to a gene. Written as DNA, the CDR3 is TGCGCCAGCAGCTTGGCCGGGACAGGGGCCACAGATACGCAGTATTTT. Protein sequence: CASSLAGTGATDTQYF.

This clonotype showed up just a few times. V gene TRBV20-1 combines with J gene TRBJ1-2; D gene uncertain. CDR1 is DFQATT, CDR2 SNEGSKA, per germline (reference sequence). CDR3 length: 9 amino acids. Trimming cost V 8 bases and J 4 bases, with 5 bases left between them. The CDR3 nucleotides read TGCAGTAACCCCTATGGCTACACCTTC. Translation: CSNPYGYTF.

The sample holds a few counts of this clonotype. The V gene is TRBV12-3 or TRBV12-4, the J gene TRBJ1-1, with 8 bases that match TRBD1. The CDR3 is 15 residues long. J lost 5 bases, V lost 4 bases, and 9 bases had no gene match. The CDR3 coding sequence is TGTGCCAGCAGTTCCGGACAGGGAAGGCGTACTGAAGCTTTCTTT. It specifies CASSSGQGRRTEAFF.